This is a list of T cell receptor beta chains from one sample in a study of blood T cell repertoires in COVID-19. The repertoire was sequenced with immunoSEQ multiplex PCR; TCRdb's copy has only in-frame clones and lacks some. The repertoire includes about 280,000 clones, 65% to 90% of them detected once, and about 14% sits in the top ten. Sequenced material: peripheral blood. These receptors were collected from a human donor in a cohort sampled during active COVID-19. Each CDR3 is given with its conserved first and last residue. The order of the fields is V gene, CDR3 length, D gene, J gene, clone size, CDR3 DNA, CDR3 protein. The D gene is left open where the match is weak. A row's size may be missing; if present it is once, few, many or a size class.

v_gene: TRBV2
len: 14
d_gene: .
j_gene: TRBJ2-7
abundance: .
CDR3nt: TGTGCCAGCAGTGAGGCGGAGGGACTTTCCGAGCAGTACTTC
CDR3aa: CASSEAEGLSEQYF

v_gene: TRBV3-1/TRBV3-2
len: 13
d_gene: .
j_gene: TRBJ1-1
abundance: few
CDR3nt: TGTGCCAGCAGAGGGACTTCAAGGACTGAAGCTTTCTTT
CDR3aa: CASRGTSRTEAFF

v_gene: TRBV27
len: 13
d_gene: .
j_gene: TRBJ2-7
abundance: .
CDR3nt: TGTGCCAGCAGTTGGCAGGGATCGTCCGAGCAGTACTTC
CDR3aa: CASSWQGSSEQYF

v_gene: TRBV2
len: 16
d_gene: TRBD2
j_gene: TRBJ2-3
abundance: .
CDR3nt: TGTGCCAGCAGTGAAGGGACTAGCGGGAGGGCTGATACGCAGTATTTT
CDR3aa: CASSEGTSGRADTQYF

v_gene: TRBV7-2
len: 15
d_gene: TRBD1
j_gene: TRBJ2-1
abundance: .
CDR3nt: TGTGCCAGCAGCCAGAGGGACAGCTCCTACAATGAGCAGTTCTTC
CDR3aa: CASSQRDSSYNEQFF

v_gene: TRBV10-3
len: 13
d_gene: .
j_gene: TRBJ1-5
abundance: few
CDR3nt: TGTGCCATCAGCCCGGGGGACGGTCAGCCCCAGCATTTT
CDR3aa: CAISPGDGQPQHF

v_gene: TRBV28
len: 13
d_gene: .
j_gene: TRBJ2-7
abundance: once
CDR3nt: TGTGCCAGCCCTCTGCAGGGCAACTACGAGCAGTACTTC
CDR3aa: CASPLQGNYEQYF

v_gene: TRBV5-1
len: 16
d_gene: TRBD2
j_gene: TRBJ2-3
abundance: .
CDR3nt: TGCGCCAGCAAGACAACTAGCGGGAAGGGGACAGATACGCAGTATTTT
CDR3aa: CASKTTSGKGTDTQYF

v_gene: TRBV27
len: 17
d_gene: TRBD1
j_gene: TRBJ1-1
abundance: .
CDR3nt: TGTGCCAGCAGTTTAGGTGGGGCAGGGGGGTCGAACACTGAAGCTTTCTTT
CDR3aa: CASSLGGAGGSNTEAFF

v_gene: TRBV29-1
len: 13
d_gene: .
j_gene: TRBJ1-1
abundance: .
CDR3nt: TGCAGCGCTGAGACCATAGCGAACACTGAAGCTTTCTTT
CDR3aa: CSAETIANTEAFF

v_gene: TRBV7-3
len: 15
d_gene: .
j_gene: TRBJ2-2
abundance: .
CDR3nt: TGTGCCAGCAGCTTAACCCCCGGAGGAACCGGGGAGCTGTTTTTT
CDR3aa: CASSLTPGGTGELFF

v_gene: TRBV7-9
len: 13
d_gene: .
j_gene: TRBJ1-3
abundance: .
CDR3nt: TGTGCCAGCAGCTTGGACTTTGGAAACACCATATATTTT
CDR3aa: CASSLDFGNTIYF

v_gene: TRBV5-1
len: 15
d_gene: TRBD1
j_gene: TRBJ2-7
abundance: .
CDR3nt: TGCGCCAGCAAGCTTGGGTGGGACAGCTTCTACGAGCAGTACTTC
CDR3aa: CASKLGWDSFYEQYF

v_gene: TRBV2
len: 14
d_gene: .
j_gene: TRBJ1-6
abundance: .
CDR3nt: TGTGCCAGCAGTCCCGGGACTTTTAATTCACCCCTCCACTTT
CDR3aa: CASSPGTFNSPLHF

v_gene: TRBV7-2
len: 13
d_gene: TRBD1
j_gene: TRBJ2-7
abundance: .
CDR3nt: TGTGCCAGCAGCTCAGGGGGCGTATACGAGCAGTACTTC
CDR3aa: CASSSGGVYEQYF

v_gene: TRBV6-5
len: 14
d_gene: .
j_gene: TRBJ2-5
abundance: .
CDR3nt: TGTGCCAGCAGTTCTTGGACAAGCCAAGAGACCCAGTACTTC
CDR3aa: CASSSWTSQETQYF

v_gene: TRBV7-2
len: 15
d_gene: .
j_gene: TRBJ1-5
abundance: few
CDR3nt: TGTGCCAGCAGCTTATGGGGAGCGGGGAATCAGCCCCAGCATTTT
CDR3aa: CASSLWGAGNQPQHF

v_gene: TRBV15
len: 8
d_gene: .
j_gene: TRBJ2-3
abundance: .
CDR3nt: TGTGCCCTCGATACGCAGTATTTT
CDR3aa: CALDTQYF

v_gene: TRBV7-9
len: 14
d_gene: .
j_gene: TRBJ2-5
abundance: .
CDR3nt: TGTGCCAGCAGCTTAGCTGTAGGACGGGAGAGTGGAAACTTC
CDR3aa: CASSLAVGRESGNF

v_gene: TRBV9
len: 15
d_gene: TRBD2
j_gene: TRBJ2-1
abundance: .
CDR3nt: TGTGCCAGCAGCCAGACTAGCGGGGCGATCAATGAGCAGTTCTTC
CDR3aa: CASSQTSGAINEQFF

v_gene: TRBV10-2
len: 12
d_gene: .
j_gene: TRBJ2-3
abundance: once
CDR3nt: TGCGCCAGCAGTGGGGGGGAAAATACGCAGTATTTT
CDR3aa: CASSGGENTQYF

v_gene: TRBV10-3
len: 14
d_gene: TRBD1
j_gene: TRBJ1-1
abundance: .
CDR3nt: TGTGCCATCAGTGAGTCAGGACAGGGCACTGAAGCTTTCTTT
CDR3aa: CAISESGQGTEAFF

v_gene: TRBV6-5
len: 15
d_gene: .
j_gene: TRBJ2-2
abundance: .
CDR3nt: TGTGCCAGCAGTTATACCGCAGCGGCCACCGGGGAGCTGTTTTTT
CDR3aa: CASSYTAAATGELFF

v_gene: TRBV28
len: 14
d_gene: .
j_gene: TRBJ2-1
abundance: .
CDR3nt: TGTGCCAGCAGTTTTGGCAGGGGTGGCAATGAGCAGTTCTTC
CDR3aa: CASSFGRGGNEQFF

v_gene: TRBV6-5
len: 15
d_gene: .
j_gene: TRBJ2-7
abundance: .
CDR3nt: TGTGCCAGCAGTTTATCACCAGGGGACCCCTACGAGCAGTACTTC
CDR3aa: CASSLSPGDPYEQYF

v_gene: TRBV18
len: 15
d_gene: .
j_gene: TRBJ2-1
abundance: .
CDR3nt: TGTGCCAGCTCACCACGGCAGGGTGATGGCAATGAGCAGTTCTTC
CDR3aa: CASSPRQGDGNEQFF

v_gene: TRBV4-1
len: 11
d_gene: .
j_gene: TRBJ2-2
abundance: .
CDR3nt: TGCGCCAGCAGCCGTCACGGGGAGCTGTTTTTT
CDR3aa: CASSRHGELFF

v_gene: TRBV7-7
len: 13
d_gene: TRBD1
j_gene: TRBJ1-2
abundance: .
CDR3nt: TGTGCCAGCAGCCTTGGACAGGGGGCCACCACCACCTTC
CDR3aa: CASSLGQGATTTF

v_gene: TRBV4-1
len: 17
d_gene: .
j_gene: TRBJ2-4
abundance: .
CDR3nt: TGCGCCAGCAGCCAAGCAAACCTAGGAGGTGGGGGGAGCATTCAGTACTTC
CDR3aa: CASSQANLGGGGSIQYF

v_gene: TRBV30
len: 15
d_gene: TRBD1
j_gene: TRBJ1-6
abundance: .
CDR3nt: TGTGCCTGGGGTAGACAGGGATTGGGGAATTCACCCCTCCACTTT
CDR3aa: CAWGRQGLGNSPLHF

v_gene: TRBV3-1/TRBV3-2
len: 14
d_gene: .
j_gene: TRBJ1-1
abundance: .
CDR3nt: TGTGCCAGCAGCCAACGAGACAGGAACACTGAAGCTTTCTTT
CDR3aa: CASSQRDRNTEAFF

v_gene: TRBV5-1
len: 13
d_gene: .
j_gene: TRBJ1-5
abundance: .
CDR3nt: TGCGCCAGCAGCTTGGTAGGGGGTCAGCCCCAGCATTTT
CDR3aa: CASSLVGGQPQHF

v_gene: TRBV11-2
len: 13
d_gene: TRBD1
j_gene: TRBJ1-2
abundance: few
CDR3nt: TGTGCCAGCTCCGGACAGGCTAACTATGGCTACACCTTC
CDR3aa: CASSGQANYGYTF

v_gene: TRBV28
len: 14
d_gene: .
j_gene: TRBJ1-5
abundance: once
CDR3nt: TGTGCCAGCACCCTAGACGGAAGGATTCAGCCCCAGCATTTT
CDR3aa: CASTLDGRIQPQHF

v_gene: TRBV2
len: 10
d_gene: .
j_gene: TRBJ2-4
abundance: .
CDR3nt: TGTGCCAGCAGCTCAAACATTCAGTACTTC
CDR3aa: CASSSNIQYF

v_gene: TRBV11-2
len: 13
d_gene: .
j_gene: TRBJ1-1
abundance: once
CDR3nt: TGTGCCAGCAAAACAGTAATGAACACTGAAGCTTTCTTT
CDR3aa: CASKTVMNTEAFF

v_gene: TRBV29-1
len: 12
d_gene: .
j_gene: TRBJ2-2
abundance: .
CDR3nt: TGCAGCGTTGGGGAGATATCCGGGGAGCTGTTTTTT
CDR3aa: CSVGEISGELFF

v_gene: TRBV10-3
len: 13
d_gene: TRBD1
j_gene: TRBJ2-7
abundance: once
CDR3nt: TGTGCCATCAGCCCGGGACAGACCTACGAGCAGTACTTC
CDR3aa: CAISPGQTYEQYF

v_gene: TRBV13
len: 12
d_gene: .
j_gene: TRBJ2-7
abundance: .
CDR3nt: TGTGCCAGCAGCTTAGACAGCTACGAGCAGTACTTC
CDR3aa: CASSLDSYEQYF

v_gene: TRBV5-1
len: 16
d_gene: TRBD1
j_gene: TRBJ1-2
abundance: .
CDR3nt: TGCGCCAGCAGCTTGTGGGAGACAGGGGGCGCCTATGGCTACACCTTC
CDR3aa: CASSLWETGGAYGYTF

v_gene: TRBV19
len: 15
d_gene: .
j_gene: TRBJ1-5
abundance: .
CDR3nt: TGTGCCAGTAGTATAATGACAGAAGGCAATCAGCCCCAGCATTTT
CDR3aa: CASSIMTEGNQPQHF

v_gene: TRBV9
len: 15
d_gene: TRBD2
j_gene: TRBJ2-3
abundance: .
CDR3nt: TGTGCCAGCACCGGTAGCGGGAGTGACTCAGATACGCAGTATTTT
CDR3aa: CASTGSGSDSDTQYF

v_gene: TRBV18
len: 15
d_gene: TRBD1
j_gene: TRBJ2-2
abundance: .
CDR3nt: TGTGCCAGCTCACAGGGACAGGGGAACACCGGGGAGCTGTTTTTT
CDR3aa: CASSQGQGNTGELFF

v_gene: TRBV4-3
len: 16
d_gene: TRBD2
j_gene: TRBJ2-7
abundance: .
CDR3nt: TGCGCCAGCAGCCAAGTGCCTAGCGGGGGCTCCTACGAGCAGTACTTC
CDR3aa: CASSQVPSGGSYEQYF

v_gene: TRBV3-1/TRBV3-2
len: 14
d_gene: .
j_gene: TRBJ1-1
abundance: .
CDR3nt: TGTGCCAGCAGCCAAACGCACTTGAACACTGAAGCTTTCTTT
CDR3aa: CASSQTHLNTEAFF

v_gene: TRBV18
len: 14
d_gene: TRBD1
j_gene: TRBJ1-3
abundance: .
CDR3nt: TGTGCCAGCTCAGCCGGGACAGTTGGAAACACCATATATTTT
CDR3aa: CASSAGTVGNTIYF

v_gene: TRBV19
len: 15
d_gene: .
j_gene: TRBJ2-2
abundance: .
CDR3nt: TGTGCCAGTAGTCCACGCGACAAGAACACCGGGGAGCTGTTTTTT
CDR3aa: CASSPRDKNTGELFF

v_gene: TRBV18
len: 14
d_gene: .
j_gene: TRBJ2-1
abundance: .
CDR3nt: TGTGCCAGCTCACTCAACTCTTTCTACAATGAGCAGTTCTTC
CDR3aa: CASSLNSFYNEQFF

v_gene: TRBV7-9
len: 12
d_gene: .
j_gene: TRBJ1-5
abundance: .
CDR3nt: TGTGCCAGCAGCTCAGATATTCAGCCCCAGCATTTT
CDR3aa: CASSSDIQPQHF

v_gene: TRBV7-9
len: 14
d_gene: TRBD2
j_gene: TRBJ2-5
abundance: .
CDR3nt: TGTGCCAGCAGCTGGACCCTAGCGGAAGAGACCCAGTACTTC
CDR3aa: CASSWTLAEETQYF

v_gene: TRBV7-2
len: 18
d_gene: TRBD1
j_gene: TRBJ2-1
abundance: .
CDR3nt: TGTGCCAGCACCTTAGGAGGACAGGGGGCCGCAGGTACCAACGAGCAGTTCTTC
CDR3aa: CASTLGGQGAAGTNEQFF

v_gene: TRBV9
len: 13
d_gene: .
j_gene: TRBJ1-2
abundance: .
CDR3nt: TGTGCCAGCAGCATTGCGGGTAACTATGGCTACACCTTC
CDR3aa: CASSIAGNYGYTF

v_gene: TRBV4-3
len: 13
d_gene: .
j_gene: TRBJ2-2
abundance: .
CDR3nt: TGCGCCAGCAGCCAGAGTCGGGGCGGGGAGCTGTTTTTT
CDR3aa: CASSQSRGGELFF

v_gene: TRBV5-1
len: 12
d_gene: .
j_gene: TRBJ2-1
abundance: .
CDR3nt: TGCGCCAGCAGCTTGGACTCCAATGAGCAGTTCTTC
CDR3aa: CASSLDSNEQFF

v_gene: TRBV28
len: 14
d_gene: TRBD2
j_gene: TRBJ2-1
abundance: .
CDR3nt: TGTGCCAGCAGTTTACTAGCGGCGGGGAATGAGCAGTTCTTC
CDR3aa: CASSLLAAGNEQFF

v_gene: TRBV18
len: 15
d_gene: TRBD1
j_gene: TRBJ2-4
abundance: .
CDR3nt: TGTGCCAGCTCATCAACCCCGGGACAGGGGAACATTCAGTACTTC
CDR3aa: CASSSTPGQGNIQYF

v_gene: TRBV10-1
len: 19
d_gene: .
j_gene: TRBJ1-5
abundance: .
CDR3nt: TGCGCCAGCAGTAAATCCCCGGGAGGGCTTGACCCGGGCAATCAGCCCCAGCATTTT
CDR3aa: CASSKSPGGLDPGNQPQHF

v_gene: TRBV6-1
len: 15
d_gene: TRBD1
j_gene: TRBJ2-2
abundance: .
CDR3nt: TGTGCCAGCAGTGAGGGACAGCTTAACACCGGGGAGCTGTTTTTT
CDR3aa: CASSEGQLNTGELFF

v_gene: TRBV18
len: 19
d_gene: TRBD2
j_gene: TRBJ2-3
abundance: .
CDR3nt: TGTGCCAGCCGTCCCCCGGGACTAGCGGGTTCAAGCGTCCCAGATACGCAGTATTTT
CDR3aa: CASRPPGLAGSSVPDTQYF